The sequence of this TCR beta chain was determined in a study of blood T cell repertoires in COVID-19. Study in general: From the United States, Italy and Spain came samples of acute and convalescent COVID-19.

The CDR3 runs to 16 residues. Unmatched junction bases numbered 7, after V lost 0 bases and J lost 7 bases. From germline, CDR1 is MNHEY and CDR2 SVGAGI. In the original workflow: Amplification of reference gene primers provided the estimated nucleated cell counts. Sequenced by immunoSEQ multiplex PCR; TCRdb stores in-frame clones only, minus some. From that table come the V and J calls and clone size; the DNA was used to work out D and trimming. The sample holds approximately 100,000 clones, around 84% seen once. The sequence was collected from an elderly man with acute or convalescent COVID-19. This rearrangement joins TRBV6-5 to TRBJ1-5, with 9 positions matching TRBD1. Sequenced sample: peripheral blood. The CDR3 loop reads CASSYSGQGISQPQHF. The CDR3 DNA is TGTGCCAGCAGTTACTCGGGACAGGGTATCAGCCAGCCCCAGCATTTT.